This T cell receptor beta chain stems from a study of blood T cells in healthy people across ages. Study-level results: Without sorted subsets, naive and antigen-experienced compartments could not be conclusively compared.

A J-beta primer mix and a sample-barcoded 5' primer were used in a second PCR of roughly 6 to 11 cycles. Each cDNA molecule was tagged by a template-switch adaptor that had 12 random nucleotides. TCRdb passed the 5' RACE reads through MiXCR, listing each CDR3 protein once. Here the sample spans 1 million or so distinct CDR3 sequences, 40% to 45% being singletons. A remark on this clonotype: As yet, its antigen is unknown.

The CDR3 length is 14 residues. The V gene's germline CDR1 is MNHEY and CDR2 SVGEGT. Unmatched junction bases numbered 10, after V lost 8 bases and J lost 6 bases. This chain uses TRBV6-2 or TRBV6-3 with TRBJ2-3; TRBD1 matches 8 bases. The sequenced sample was blood. The sequence came from a woman aged 55 to 70 in good health. The CDR3, as DNA: TGTGCCAGCGACAGGGGTTTTTATGGGGATACGCAGTATTTT. Translating it yields CASDRGFYGDTQYF.